This is a list of T cell receptor beta chains from one sample in a study of OX40 agonist ivuxolimab in advanced cancers. TCRdb keeps only in-frame clones here, not all; method: immunoSEQ multiplex PCR. The data show roughly 75,000 clones, around four fifths seen once. Source: CD4+ or CD8+ T cells sorted from blood, taken in a trial of the OX40 agonist ivuxolimab. The source of these receptors is an adult with an advanced solid tumor such as melanoma, head and neck, liver or kidney cancer. CDR3s include the opening cysteine and the closing phenylalanine or tryptophan. D genes are given only for firm matches. Where a row states a size, it is once, few, many or the class of an expanded clone; other rows omit it.

V: TRBV2; J: TRBJ1-2; size: -; D: TRBD1; CDR3: CASAGIGQGAYGYTF; DNA: TGTGCCAGCGCAGGGATCGGACAGGGCGCCTATGGCTACACCTTC
V: TRBV19; J: TRBJ1-6; size: -; D: -; CDR3: CASSMTGGLNSPLHF; DNA: TGTGCCAGTAGTATGACGGGGGGCCTTAATTCACCCCTCCACTTT
V: TRBV25-1; J: TRBJ2-3; size: -; D: -; CDR3: CASSVASGTDTQYF; DNA: TGTGCCAGCAGTGTTGCGAGCGGCACAGATACGCAGTATTTT
V: TRBV11-3; J: TRBJ2-7; size: -; D: -; CDR3: CASRAGTEQYF; DNA: TGTGCCAGCAGGGCCGGGACCGAGCAGTACTTC
V: TRBV7-2; J: TRBJ2-4; size: -; D: -; CDR3: CASSSDRQNIQYF; DNA: TGTGCCAGCAGCTCGGACAGACAAAACATTCAGTACTTC
V: TRBV4-2; J: TRBJ2-1; size: few; D: TRBD2; CDR3: CASSQGPVRLAEDNEQFF; DNA: TGTGCCAGCAGCCAAGGCCCCGTACGGCTAGCGGAGGACAATGAGCAGTTCTTC
V: TRBV29-1; J: TRBJ2-3; size: once; D: TRBD2; CDR3: CSVTAGTSNTQYF; DNA: TGCAGCGTCACCGCCGGGACTAGCAATACGCAGTATTTT
V: TRBV27; J: TRBJ2-5; size: -; D: TRBD1; CDR3: CASGKQGLVETQYF; DNA: TGTGCCAGCGGGAAACAGGGGCTCGTGGAGACCCAGTACTTC
V: TRBV2; J: TRBJ2-1; size: -; D: TRBD2; CDR3: CASRAREGGTYNEQFF; DNA: TGTGCCAGCAGGGCCCGGGAGGGAGGTACCTACAATGAGCAGTTCTTC
V: TRBV5-1; J: TRBJ1-1; size: few; D: TRBD1; CDR3: CASSFAGRDRGDTEAFF; DNA: TGCGCCAGCAGCTTCGCAGGGCGGGACAGAGGGGACACTGAAGCTTTCTTT
V: TRBV19; J: TRBJ1-6; size: -; D: -; CDR3: CASSTRGNSPLHF; DNA: TGTGCCAGTAGTACTAGGGGGAACTCACCCCTCCACTTT
V: TRBV10-3; J: TRBJ2-3; size: -; D: TRBD2; CDR3: CAISLQGSGGADTQYF; DNA: TGTGCCATCAGCCTACAGGGTAGCGGGGGGGCGGATACGCAGTATTTT
V: TRBV10-3; J: TRBJ1-1; size: few; D: -; CDR3: CAISETDREAFF; DNA: TGTGCCATCAGTGAGACGGACAGAGAAGCTTTCTTT
V: TRBV19; J: TRBJ1-2; size: -; D: TRBD1; CDR3: CASSYQGVRGYTF; DNA: TGTGCCAGTAGTTACCAGGGGGTTCGTGGCTACACCTTC
V: TRBV2; J: TRBJ1-5; size: once; D: -; CDR3: CASSRQPNRGYANQPQHF; DNA: TGTGCCAGCAGTAGACAGCCTAATAGGGGGTATGCCAATCAGCCCCAGCATTTT
V: TRBV7-9; J: TRBJ1-5; size: -; D: -; CDR3: CASSLAGQPQHF; DNA: TGTGCCAGCAGCTTAGCAGGCCAGCCCCAGCATTTT
V: TRBV6-5; J: TRBJ2-5; size: -; D: -; CDR3: CASSYSTGQETQYF; DNA: TGTGCCAGCAGTTACTCGACGGGGCAAGAGACCCAGTACTTC
V: TRBV15; J: TRBJ1-2; size: few; D: -; CDR3: CATSRGAADGYTF; DNA: TGTGCCACCAGCAGAGGGGCGGCGGATGGCTACACCTTC
V: TRBV5-1; J: TRBJ1-3; size: -; D: -; CDR3: CASSLADAGNTIYF; DNA: TGCGCCAGCAGCTTGGCAGATGCTGGAAACACCATATATTTT
V: TRBV28; J: TRBJ2-1; size: -; D: TRBD2; CDR3: CASSLWRGGNNEQFF; DNA: TGTGCCAGCAGTTTATGGCGGGGGGGTAATAATGAGCAGTTCTTC
V: TRBV20-1; J: TRBJ2-5; size: -; D: -; CDR3: CSAAPGEEQYF; DNA: TGCAGTGCGGCCCCGGGGGAGGAGCAGTACTTC
V: TRBV29-1; J: TRBJ2-7; size: -; D: -; CDR3: CSVSQGLSYEQYF; DNA: TGCAGCGTTAGCCAGGGGCTTTCCTACGAGCAGTACTTC
V: TRBV25-1; J: TRBJ2-1; size: -; D: TRBD2; CDR3: CASSDGTIHGNEQFF; DNA: TGTGCCAGCAGTGATGGGACTATACACGGCAATGAGCAGTTCTTC
V: TRBV30; J: TRBJ1-5; size: -; D: -; CDR3: CACSPEGQPQHF; DNA: TGTGCCTGTTCCCCCGAGGGTCAGCCCCAGCATTTT
V: TRBV29-1; J: TRBJ2-7; size: -; D: -; CDR3: CSVGTNEQYF; DNA: TGCAGCGTGGGGACGAACGAGCAGTACTTC
V: TRBV19; J: TRBJ2-5; size: -; D: TRBD2; CDR3: CASSTRTSGQETQYF; DNA: TGTGCCAGTAGTACCCGGACTAGCGGCCAAGAGACCCAGTACTTC
V: TRBV2; J: TRBJ1-4; size: -; D: -; CDR3: CASSDLLQEKLFF; DNA: TGTGCCAGCAGTGATTTGCTGCAAGAAAAACTGTTTTTT
V: TRBV5-1; J: TRBJ1-5; size: -; D: -; CDR3: CASSLAAAAGNQPQHF; DNA: TGCGCCAGCAGCTTGGCCGCGGCAGCGGGCAATCAGCCCCAGCATTTT
V: TRBV4-1; J: TRBJ2-3; size: -; D: -; CDR3: CASSQVFNAATDTQYF; DNA: TGCGCCAGCAGCCAAGTCTTTAACGCGGCCACAGATACGCAGTATTTT
V: TRBV4-1; J: TRBJ1-5; size: -; D: TRBD1; CDR3: CASSQVGQSNQPQHF; DNA: TGCGCCAGCAGCCAAGTGGGACAGTCCAATCAGCCCCAGCATTTT
V: TRBV6-5; J: TRBJ1-1; size: -; D: -; CDR3: CASSSPGAAQAFF; DNA: TGTGCCAGCAGTTCCCCGGGGGCGGCACAAGCTTTCTTT
V: TRBV28; J: TRBJ2-2; size: -; D: TRBD2; CDR3: CASSNAVAGGPGELFF; DNA: TGTGCCAGCAGCAATGCCGTAGCGGGGGGGCCCGGGGAGCTGTTTTTT
V: TRBV5-6; J: TRBJ2-7; size: -; D: -; CDR3: CASSSTGTLGDYEQYF; DNA: TGTGCCAGCAGCTCCACGGGGACCCTAGGGGACTACGAGCAGTACTTC
V: TRBV11-2; J: TRBJ2-5; size: -; D: -; CDR3: CASSLFQDSQETQYF; DNA: TGTGCCAGCAGCTTATTCCAGGACAGCCAAGAGACCCAGTACTTC
V: TRBV5-1; J: TRBJ1-4; size: -; D: TRBD1; CDR3: CASSPRTGSRPVNEKLFF; DNA: TGCGCCAGCAGCCCAAGGACAGGGTCAAGGCCTGTTAATGAAAAACTGTTTTTT
V: TRBV5-1; J: TRBJ2-1; size: -; D: -; CDR3: CASSYGTLGGEQFF; DNA: TGCGCCAGCAGCTACGGGACCCTAGGAGGGGAGCAGTTCTTC
V: TRBV7-6; J: TRBJ2-1; size: -; D: -; CDR3: CASSLSGGRNEQFF; DNA: TGTGCCAGCAGCTTGTCAGGGGGGCGAAATGAGCAGTTCTTC
V: TRBV10-3; J: TRBJ2-3; size: once; D: TRBD1; CDR3: CAITGTGGLDTQYF; DNA: TGTGCCATCACCGGGACAGGGGGCCTCGATACGCAGTATTTT
V: TRBV28; J: TRBJ2-7; size: -; D: TRBD1; CDR3: CASHTGTGFYEQYF; DNA: TGTGCCAGTCACACAGGGACAGGGTTCTACGAGCAGTACTTC
V: TRBV7-9; J: TRBJ1-4; size: -; D: -; CDR3: CASSGLWQVNEKLFF; DNA: TGTGCCAGCAGCGGCCTCTGGCAGGTTAATGAAAAACTGTTTTTT
V: TRBV9; J: TRBJ2-1; size: -; D: -; CDR3: CASSVDQGDEQFF; DNA: TGTGCCAGCAGCGTAGACCAGGGAGATGAGCAGTTCTTC
V: TRBV6-6; J: TRBJ1-2; size: -; D: -; CDR3: CASSFPSEGTGYGYTF; DNA: TGTGCCAGCAGTTTCCCCTCGGAGGGTACGGGCTATGGCTACACCTTC
V: TRBV9; J: TRBJ2-1; size: -; D: TRBD2; CDR3: CASSVRAGGSPYNEQFF; DNA: TGTGCCAGCAGCGTACGTGCGGGGGGTTCACCATACAATGAGCAGTTCTTC
V: TRBV19; J: TRBJ2-7; size: few; D: TRBD2; CDR3: CASSSGGRNYEQYF; DNA: TGTGCCAGTAGTTCTGGCGGGAGGAACTACGAGCAGTACTTC